The rows below give T cell receptor beta chains drawn from one sample of a study of blood T cell repertoires in COVID-19. TCRdb's table, derived via immunoSEQ multiplex PCR, lists solely in-frame clones and lacks some. The sample shows some 200,000 clones, about four fifths of them seen only once. The sample consisted of peripheral blood. The receptors were gathered from a woman in her 40s with COVID-19, enrolled during active disease. Each CDR3 is given with its conserved first and last residue. A D gene is named only where the DNA matches it firmly. Rows may omit the clone size; those that give it use once, few, many or a size class.

d_call,v_call,clone_size,j_call,cdr3_aa,cdr3_nt
TRBD2,TRBV27,-,TRBJ2-3,CASSFVSGSSDTQYF,TGTGCCAGCAGTTTCGTTAGCGGGAGTTCAGATACGCAGTATTTT
TRBD1,TRBV5-1,-,TRBJ2-1,CASSLDYRGAYNEQFF,TGCGCCAGCAGCTTAGACTACAGGGGGGCCTACAATGAGCAGTTCTTC
TRBD1,TRBV7-3,-,TRBJ2-1,CASSLTPGTAYNEQFF,TGTGCCAGCAGCTTAACGCCCGGGACAGCCTACAATGAGCAGTTCTTC
-,TRBV7-6,-,TRBJ1-5,CASSSGENQPQHF,TGTGCCAGCAGCAGCGGGGAGAATCAGCCCCAGCATTTT
-,TRBV10-3,-,TRBJ1-2,CAISDVVSYGYTF,TGTGCCATCAGTGACGTCGTTTCCTATGGCTACACCTTC
TRBD2,TRBV18,-,TRBJ2-3,CASSSLAGVGDTQYF,TGTGCCAGCTCCTCCCTAGCGGGAGTTGGAGATACGCAGTATTTT
-,TRBV28,-,TRBJ1-2,CASSRGLAYGYTF,TGTGCCAGCAGTCGAGGACTCGCGTATGGCTACACCTTC
-,TRBV19,once,TRBJ2-1,CASSLAYEQFF,TGTGCCAGTAGTCTAGCCTATGAGCAGTTCTTC
-,TRBV11-1,-,TRBJ2-1,CASSLERGGQFF,TGTGCCAGCAGCTTAGAGAGGGGGGGGCAGTTCTTC
TRBD2,TRBV5-8,-,TRBJ2-5,CASSLTGGIQETQYF,TGTGCCAGCAGCTTAACCGGGGGGATACAAGAGACCCAGTACTTC
TRBD1,TRBV27,once,TRBJ1-4,CASSPGGFLTEKLFF,TGTGCCAGCAGTCCAGGGGGGTTCTTGACTGAAAAACTGTTTTTT
-,TRBV27,-,TRBJ2-3,CASSVRLGGPYDTQYF,TGTGCCAGCAGTGTTCGTCTGGGGGGGCCCTATGATACGCAGTATTTT
-,TRBV14,-,TRBJ1-1,CASSLDSTNTEAFF,TGTGCCAGCAGCCTGGACAGTACAAACACTGAAGCTTTCTTT
-,TRBV7-3,-,TRBJ1-3,CASSPVGLSRGNTIYF,TGTGCCAGCAGCCCGGTGGGACTGAGTCGTGGAAACACCATATATTTT
TRBD1,TRBV29-1,-,TRBJ1-5,CRGGQGNNQPQHF,TGCAGAGGGGGACAGGGCAACAATCAGCCCCAGCATTTT
-,TRBV6-2/TRBV6-3,-,TRBJ2-1,CASSPGGGNEQFF,TGTGCCAGCAGTCCGGGTGGTGGGAATGAGCAGTTCTTC
-,TRBV5-4,-,TRBJ1-6,CASSRTGNNSPLHF,TGTGCCAGCAGCCGTACAGGGAACAATTCACCCCTCCACTTT
TRBD2,TRBV11-2,-,TRBJ2-7,CASTRGGAGSYEQYF,TGTGCCAGCACCCGGGGGGGGGCAGGCTCCTACGAGCAGTACTTC
TRBD2,TRBV6-4,-,TRBJ2-3,CASSPAGGAPDTQYF,TGTGCCAGCAGTCCAGCGGGAGGGGCCCCAGATACGCAGTATTTT
TRBD1,TRBV12-3/TRBV12-4,-,TRBJ1-2,CASSLRQGGSYTF,TGTGCCAGCAGTTTGAGGCAGGGGGGCAGCTACACCTTC
TRBD1,TRBV19,many,TRBJ2-5,CASSRGQSPQETQYF,TGTGCCAGTAGTAGGGGACAGTCACCCCAAGAGACCCAGTACTTC
-,TRBV28,-,TRBJ2-1,CASSIGGSLYNEQFF,TGTGCCAGCAGCATTGGGGGGAGTCTCTACAATGAGCAGTTCTTC
-,TRBV24-1,-,TRBJ2-5,CATSDPTDSVYRETQYF,TGTGCCACCAGTGATCCCACGGACAGCGTCTACCGGGAGACCCAGTACTTC
-,TRBV5-4,-,TRBJ1-6,CASSLAGGEPVSSPLHF,TGTGCCAGCAGCTTGGCGGGCGGGGAACCCGTCTCTTCACCCCTCCACTTT
-,TRBV10-3,-,TRBJ1-1,CAISVHHSQGPEAFF,TGTGCCATCAGTGTGCATCATTCACAGGGTCCAGAAGCTTTCTTT
-,TRBV5-6,-,TRBJ2-7,CASRSYRGEQYF,TGTGCCAGCAGATCGTACCGGGGCGAGCAGTACTTC
-,TRBV4-1,few,TRBJ2-3,CASSQEGLARTATDTQYF,TGCGCCAGCAGCCAAGAGGGGCTAGCGAGAACCGCCACAGATACGCAGTATTTT
TRBD2,TRBV3-1/TRBV3-2,-,TRBJ2-1,CASSQEGLAGYNEQFF,TGTGCCAGCAGCCAAGAGGGACTAGCGGGATACAATGAGCAGTTCTTC
-,TRBV5-1,-,TRBJ1-6,CASSLAVPGNSPLHF,TGCGCCAGCAGCTTGGCCGTCCCCGGGAATTCACCCCTCCACTTT
TRBD2,TRBV7-2,-,TRBJ2-3,CASSLALAGGTDTQYF,TGTGCCAGCAGCTTAGCCCTAGCGGGGGGAACAGATACGCAGTATTTT
-,TRBV12-3/TRBV12-4,-,TRBJ1-2,CASRQSGLLGYTF,TGTGCCAGCAGACAGAGCGGGCTTCTTGGCTACACCTTC
-,TRBV2,-,TRBJ2-7,CASSKGSAYEQYF,TGTGCCAGCAGCAAGGGGTCGGCCTACGAGCAGTACTTC
-,TRBV5-1,once,TRBJ2-3,CASRLGRADTQYF,TGCGCCAGCAGACTAGGACGGGCAGATACGCAGTATTTT
-,TRBV5-4,-,TRBJ1-1,CASSRVLGSTEAFF,TGTGCCAGCTCGCGAGTGCTGGGGAGCACTGAAGCTTTCTTT
TRBD2,TRBV4-1,few,TRBJ2-2,CASSHASGSRAGELFF,TGCGCCAGCAGCCACGCAAGCGGGAGTAGGGCCGGGGAGCTGTTTTTT
-,TRBV1,-,TRBJ2-7,CTSSQGASGTGIPHEQYF,TGCACCAGCAGCCAAGGAGCTTCCGGGACAGGGATTCCCCACGAGCAGTACTTC
-,TRBV5-5,few,TRBJ1-4,CASSLTGLSEKLFF,TGTGCCAGCAGCCTGACAGGTTTATCTGAAAAACTGTTTTTT
TRBD1,TRBV6-5,-,TRBJ2-7,CASSKPVGTAYEQYF,TGTGCCAGCAGTAAGCCCGTCGGGACAGCATACGAGCAGTACTTC
-,TRBV11-2,-,TRBJ1-1,CASSQAQIVMNTEAFF,TGTGCCAGCAGCCAGGCCCAAATAGTGATGAACACTGAAGCTTTCTTT
-,TRBV19,-,TRBJ2-1,CASSIVAGYEQFF,TGTGCCAGTAGTATAGTTGCGGGCTATGAGCAGTTCTTC
TRBD2,TRBV6-2/TRBV6-3,-,TRBJ2-1,CASSLPGLAGDNEQFF,TGTGCCAGCAGTTTGCCGGGACTAGCGGGGGACAATGAGCAGTTCTTC
TRBD1,TRBV5-1,-,TRBJ1-4,CASSSGQANEKLFF,TGCGCCAGCAGCTCGGGACAGGCTAATGAAAAACTGTTTTTT
-,TRBV7-3,-,TRBJ2-1,CASSSAGRDEQFF,TGTGCCAGCAGCTCCGCCGGTAGAGATGAGCAGTTCTTC
-,TRBV28,-,TRBJ1-1,CASSLFGRRAFF,TGTGCCAGCAGTTTATTTGGGAGGCGAGCTTTCTTT
TRBD1,TRBV7-3,-,TRBJ2-1,CASSETGVLHNEQFF,TGTGCCAGCAGCGAAACAGGGGTTCTCCACAATGAGCAGTTCTTC
TRBD2,TRBV9,-,TRBJ2-3,CASSEGWGSGDPGDTQYF,TGTGCCAGCAGCGAGGGGTGGGGTAGCGGGGACCCGGGGGATACGCAGTATTTT